The rows below give T cell receptor beta chains drawn from one sample of a study of blood T cell repertoires in COVID-19. Assay used: immunoSEQ multiplex PCR; TCRdb lists only in-frame clones, some missing. The sample lists over 40,000 clones, around four fifths occurring once. The specimen was peripheral blood. The receptor source for this set is a man aged 55 to 70 with active COVID-19. CDR3s include the opening cysteine and the closing phenylalanine or tryptophan. The order of the fields is V gene, D gene, clone size, J gene, CDR3 length, CDR3 DNA, CDR3 protein. D genes are given only for firm matches. Clone size, where shown, is once, few, many, or a class for clones that have expanded.

>TRBV11-3|.|.|TRBJ2-5|19
TGTGCCAGCAGCTTAAGTGCGGTCTTTGGTTTCGAACAACAAGAGACCCAGTACTTC
CASSLSAVFGFEQQETQYF
>TRBV28|TRBD1|once|TRBJ1-2|15
TGTGCCAGCAGCCCCAACAGGGGGGTAAACTATGGCTACACCTTC
CASSPNRGVNYGYTF
>TRBV5-5|TRBD2|once|TRBJ2-2|18
TGTGCCAGCAGCAAGGGACTAGCGGGAGGGCCTAACACCGGGGAGCTGTTTTTT
CASSKGLAGGPNTGELFF
>TRBV15|TRBD2|.|TRBJ2-1|17
TGTGCCACCAGCGGTCCACGGACTAGCGGGAGTACGAATGAGCAGTTCTTC
CATSGPRTSGSTNEQFF
>TRBV21-1|.|.|TRBJ1-5|17
TGTGCCAGCAGCATTGGGACAGGGGGCAAGAGCAATCAGCCCCAGCATTTT
CASSIGTGGKSNQPQHF
>TRBV3-1/TRBV3-2|TRBD2|.|TRBJ2-3|16
TGTGCCAGCAGCCCAACGCTAGCGGGAGAGTGGGATACGCAGTATTTT
CASSPTLAGEWDTQYF
>TRBV18|.|.|TRBJ2-5|11
TGTGCCAGCTCACCCGGGGAGACCCAGTACTTC
CASSPGETQYF
>TRBV18|TRBD1|.|TRBJ1-1|14
TGTGCCAGCTCCTTAGGACAGGGGGGCACTGAAGCTTTCTTT
CASSLGQGGTEAFF
>TRBV19|TRBD1|.|TRBJ1-6|15
TGTGCCAGTAACCAGGACAGGGGCTATAATTCACCCCTCCACTTT
CASNQDRGYNSPLHF
>TRBV28|.|.|TRBJ1-1|14
TGTGCCAGTCGATCGACAGGCTCGAACACTGAAGCTTTCTTT
CASRSTGSNTEAFF
>TRBV5-1|.|.|TRBJ1-4|14
TGCGCCAGCAGCTTGACAGCTGGAAATGAAAAACTGTTTTTT
CASSLTAGNEKLFF
>TRBV5-4|TRBD1|.|TRBJ1-1|13
TGTGCCAGCAGCTCGACAGGGTCAACTGAAGCTTTCTTT
CASSSTGSTEAFF
>TRBV7-2|.|.|TRBJ2-1|14
TGTGCCAGCAGCCTCGACACGTCCTACAATGAGCAGTTCTTC
CASSLDTSYNEQFF
>TRBV5-1|TRBD1|.|TRBJ2-7|14
TGCGCCAGCAGCCCGGACAGGTTCCCCTACGAGCAGTACTTC
CASSPDRFPYEQYF
>TRBV2|.|.|TRBJ1-3|15
TGTGCCTGCCGCGGCGCGGGGCTCGCTGGAAACACCATATATTTT
CACRGAGLAGNTIYF
>TRBV4-2|.|.|TRBJ2-1|14
TGTGCCAGCAGCCAAGACCGGGACTACAATGAGCAGTTCTTC
CASSQDRDYNEQFF
>TRBV7-9|TRBD1|once|TRBJ2-1|15
TGTGCCAGCAGCTCGAGACAGGGGGCGAGGGATGAGCAGTTCTTC
CASSSRQGARDEQFF
>TRBV6-6|.|.|TRBJ1-3|12
TGTGCCAGCAGTCCGTCTGGAAACACCATATATTTT
CASSPSGNTIYF
>TRBV6-4|.|few|TRBJ2-3|16
TGTGCCAGCAGTGACTCAGGGGGGGGGCCATCAGATACGCAGTATTTT
CASSDSGGGPSDTQYF
>TRBV7-2|.|.|TRBJ2-2|14
TGTGCCAGCAGCTCGAGGATTGGGACCGGGGAGCTGTTTTTT
CASSSRIGTGELFF
>TRBV19|TRBD2|.|TRBJ2-1|15
TGTGCCAGTAGTATTTCTAGCGGAGTCTACAATGAGCAGTTCTTC
CASSISSGVYNEQFF
>TRBV5-1|TRBD2|.|TRBJ2-2|19
TGCGCCAGCAGCTTGGTTGGTCTACAGGGGACTAGCAACACCGGGGAGCTGTTTTTT
CASSLVGLQGTSNTGELFF
>TRBV28|.|.|TRBJ1-5|13
TGTGCCAGCAACCAGGGGACAAATCAGCCCCAGCATTTT
CASNQGTNQPQHF
>TRBV3-1/TRBV3-2|.|few|TRBJ2-7|12
TGTGCCAGCAGCCCTAACTCCTACGAGCAGTACTTC
CASSPNSYEQYF
>TRBV27|TRBD2|few|TRBJ2-1|15
TGTGCCAGCAGTTTAATGGCTAGCGGTAACAATGAGCAGTTCTTC
CASSLMASGNNEQFF
>TRBV19|.|.|TRBJ1-1|13
TGTGCCAGTAGCGAGACAGGTGGCACTGAAGCTTTCTTT
CASSETGGTEAFF
>TRBV4-2|.|.|TRBJ1-1|15
TGTGCCAGCAGCCAAGTTCACAGTGCGAACACTGAAGCTTTCTTT
CASSQVHSANTEAFF
>TRBV3-1/TRBV3-2|TRBD1|.|TRBJ1-1|14
TGTGCCAGCAGCCAGCGGGACAGGAATTCTGAAGCTTTCTTT
CASSQRDRNSEAFF
>TRBV30|.|.|TRBJ2-1|13
TGTGCCTGGAGCCCCGGTACGCGAAATGAGCAGTTCTTC
CAWSPGTRNEQFF
>TRBV3-1/TRBV3-2|TRBD1|.|TRBJ1-2|13
TGTGCCAGCAGCGAACAGGGGGAATATGGCTACACCTTC
CASSEQGEYGYTF
>TRBV6-5|.|.|TRBJ2-7|13
TGTGCCAGCACGGATAGCAGCCCCTACGAGCAGTACTTC
CASTDSSPYEQYF
>TRBV19|TRBD1|.|TRBJ1-2|15
TGTGCCAGTAGACCCGGGACAGGGGGCAACTATGGCTACACCTTC
CASRPGTGGNYGYTF
>TRBV5-1|.|.|TRBJ2-7|12
TGCGCCAGCAGCTTAAACAGATACGAGCAGTACTTC
CASSLNRYEQYF
>TRBV28|.|.|TRBJ2-5|13
TGTGCCAGCACGAAGGACTTCCAAGAGACCCAGTACTTC
CASTKDFQETQYF
>TRBV28|.|.|TRBJ2-3|16
TGTGCCAGCAGCATCACGGGGGGCGCCATCCCAGATACGCAGTATTTT
CASSITGGAIPDTQYF
>TRBV19|TRBD1|.|TRBJ2-3|16
TGTGCCAGTAGGGAACAGGGGGCAAGCGTCACAGATACGCAGTATTTT
CASREQGASVTDTQYF
>TRBV6-5|TRBD2|.|TRBJ2-5|13
TGTGCCGGACTCACGGGGGGAGGAGAGACCCAGTACTTC
CAGLTGGGETQYF
>TRBV5-4|TRBD1|.|TRBJ1-1|14
TGTGCCAGCAGAACCGGGACAGGTGGTGGGGAAGCTTTCTTT
CASRTGTGGGEAFF
>TRBV6-2/TRBV6-3|TRBD1|.|TRBJ1-5|15
TGTGCCAGCAGTTACAGGGGGCTGGGCAATCAGCCCCAGCATTTT
CASSYRGLGNQPQHF
>TRBV7-2|.|.|TRBJ2-5|14
TGTGCCAGCAGCTTAGACAGAGCCAAAGAGACCCAGTACTTC
CASSLDRAKETQYF
>TRBV7-8|TRBD1|few|TRBJ1-4|16
TGTGCCAGCAGCTTAGATCGAGGGGGCGTTAGGGAAAAACTGTTTTTT
CASSLDRGGVREKLFF
>TRBV5-5|.|few|TRBJ1-2|15
TGTGCCAGCAGCTTGGAGGTTAGCTCATACTATGGCTACACCTTC
CASSLEVSSYYGYTF
>TRBV9|TRBD2|.|TRBJ2-1|16
TGTGCCAGCAGCGAAGCTAGCGGGAGGCCCTTTTATGAGCAGTTCTTC
CASSEASGRPFYEQFF
>TRBV7-2|.|.|TRBJ2-7|13
TGTGCCAGCAGCTTTTACTCGTCCTACGAGCAGTACTTC
CASSFYSSYEQYF
>TRBV28|.|.|TRBJ2-7|14
TGTGCCAGCAGCGTAGGTGGGGCCTCCTACGAGCAGTACTTC
CASSVGGASYEQYF
>TRBV19|.|.|TRBJ1-2|15
TGTGCCAGTAGTGCGGGACCCTTGGGGTCGTATGGCTACACCTTC
CASSAGPLGSYGYTF
>TRBV9|TRBD1|.|TRBJ1-2|15
TGTGCCAGCAGCGCATCGCCGGGACAGGGGATTGGCTACACCTTC
CASSASPGQGIGYTF
>TRBV5-1|TRBD1|.|TRBJ2-5|17
TGCGCCAGCAGCCCTAAGGGGTTGGACAGGGTAGGGGAGACCCAGTACTTC
CASSPKGLDRVGETQYF
>TRBV7-8|.|.|TRBJ1-1|12
TGTGCCAGCAGCCTCGGGAGCACTGAAGCTTTCTTT
CASSLGSTEAFF
>TRBV7-2|.|.|TRBJ2-7|16
TGTGCCAGCAGTTCGCAAGGGGTGGCAGGAGGGTACGAGCAGTACTTC
CASSSQGVAGGYEQYF
>TRBV7-2|TRBD2|.|TRBJ2-4|17
TGTGCCAGCAGCTTTACTAGCGGGGGGATAGCCAAAAACATTCAGTACTTC
CASSFTSGGIAKNIQYF
>TRBV11-2|.|.|TRBJ2-1|15
TGTGCCAGCAGCTTACGGGCGGGCTCCTACAATGAGCAGTTCTTC
CASSLRAGSYNEQFF